The 29 T cell receptor beta chains presented below share a single source sample, sequenced in a study of blood T cell repertoires in COVID-19. Generated by immunoSEQ multiplex PCR, the TCRdb table keeps only in-frame clones and is missing some. The sample comprises around 230,000 clones, around 85% of which are singletons, and approximately 8% rests with the top ten. Sequencing was performed on peripheral blood. The receptors derive from a woman aged 80 or over with acute or convalescent COVID-19.

The chain recombines TRBV5-1 with TRBJ1-3; 8 bases fit TRBD1. J lost 4 bases, V lost 0 bases, and 3 bases had no gene match. The CDR3 sequence is 15 residues long. Germline loops: CDR1 SGHRS, CDR2 YFSETQ. Here the CDR3 DNA reads TGCGCCAGCAGCTTGGCCGGACAGGGCGGAAACACCATATATTTT. This encodes CASSLAGQGGNTIYF. Complete variable domain (other parts from reference TRBV5-1 and TRBJ1-3): KAGVTQTPRYLIKTRGQQVTLSCSPISGHRSVSWYQQTPGQGLQFLFEYFSETQRNKGNFPGRFSGRQFSNSRSEMNVSTLELGDSALYLCASSLAGQGGNTIYFGEGSWLTVV.

This chain links TRBV2 with TRBJ2-3; a possible D gene is TRBD2 (7 bases). Germline CDR1 SNHLY, CDR2 FYNNEI. V was shortened by 6 bases and J by 2 bases, with 18 bases between the two germline ends. This CDR3 has 16 residues. The CDR3 nucleotides are TGTGCCAGCAGCCCAATGGGGGGGGCCAACACAGATACGCAGTATTTT. It is translated as CASSPMGGANTDTQYF.

In its sample, this clone was seen once. The chain has TRBV6-1 and TRBJ1-5; D is ambiguous. Germline loops: CDR1 MNHNS, CDR2 SASEGT. V lost 6 bases and J lost 2, with 8 bases in between. The CDR3 is 13 residues long. CDR3 bases: TGTGCCAGCAGCCGGCAGGGCAATCAGCCCCAGCATTTT. Translation: CASSRQGNQPQHF.

The rearrangement uses TRBV10-2 and TRBJ1-4, with 10 bases aligning to TRBD1. With 6 bases clipped from V and 5 bases from J, the junction kept 0 bases outside the gene matches. Germline V CDR1 and CDR2: WSHSY, SAAADI. CDR3 length equals 13 residues. The CDR3 is CASRDRGNEKLFF. CDR3 in DNA: TGCGCCAGCAGGGACAGGGGGAATGAAAAACTGTTTTTT.

This chain joins TRBV27 and TRBJ2-1, with 8 bases lining up with TRBD2. Germline V gives CDR1 MNHEY, CDR2 SMNVEV (reference sequence). The V and J ends lost 5 bases and 4 bases, in that order; junction bases with no gene match: 10. This CDR3 comprises 16 residues. DNA for the CDR3: TGTGCCAGCAGTCCCGCCGGGACTAGAAGTTACAATGAGCAGTTCTTC. Its translation: CASSPAGTRSYNEQFF.

The rearrangement links TRBV18 to TRBJ2-3; no reliable D call. This CDR3 is 17 amino acids long. Germline V lookup: CDR1 KGHSH, CDR2 LQKENI. Trimming shortened V by 2 bases and J by 0 bases, and 15 bases separated the two germline ends. CDR3 sequence reads: CASSPSSSRQSTDTQYF. For the CDR3, the DNA is TGTGCCAGCTCACCATCTTCCAGCAGACAAAGCACAGATACGCAGTATTTT.

This clone was seen only once. The V call is TRBV3-1 (or the pseudogene TRBV3-2), the J call TRBJ2-1, with 12 bases that match TRBD2. This CDR3 has 18 amino acids. Per germline, CDR1 LGHDT and CDR2 YNNKEL (reference sequence). Trimming at V came to 4 bases and at J to 2 bases, leaving 9 bases not matched to a gene. In DNA form, the CDR3 reads TGTGCCAGCAGCCCGCGGGCTAGCGGGGGGGCACCCTACAATGAGCAGTTCTTC. Its translation is CASSPRASGGAPYNEQFF.

This rearrangement joins TRBV6-5 to TRBJ2-7; TRBD1 might be the D (7 bases). In germline, CDR1 is MNHEY, CDR2 SVGAGI. The CDR3 has 14 residues. Trimming removed 4 bases at V and 6 bases at J, with 16 bases between. Here the CDR3 reads CASSSGQEGSEQYF. The DNA for the CDR3 is TGTGCCAGCAGTTCCGGACAGGAGGGATCCGAGCAGTACTTC.

The V call is TRBV7-2, the J call TRBJ2-1, with D uncertain. The germline CDR1 and CDR2 sequences are SGHTA and FQGNSA. This CDR3 contains 11 residues. Deletions cut 6 bases from V and 5 bases from J, with 5 bases between. DNA for the CDR3: TGTGCCAGCAGTCCTCACAATGAGCAGTTCTTC. Residues: CASSPHNEQFF. Supplemented by reference TRBV7-2 and TRBJ2-1, the full variable domain reads GAGVSQSPSNKVTEKGKDVELRCDPISGHTALYWYRQSLGQGLEFLIYFQGNSAPDKSGLPSDRFSAERTGGSVSTLTIQRTQQEDSAVYLCASSPHNEQFFGPGTRLTVL.

The CDR3 nucleotides read TGTGCCAGCAGCTCGGGAGTTACCTACAATGAGCAGTTCTTC. Amino acid sequence: CASSSGVTYNEQFF. The V gene is TRBV9, the J gene TRBJ2-1; possibly TRBD2 for D (6 bases). V lost 4 bases to trimming and J lost 2 bases, with 10 bases between them. Germline loops: CDR1 SGDLS, CDR2 YYNGEE. This CDR3 region has 14 residues.

The V and J genes are TRBV27 and TRBJ1-5; 9 nucleotides agree with TRBD1. Trimming at V came to 9 bases and at J to 4 bases, leaving 13 bases not matched to a gene. From germline, CDR1 is MNHEY and CDR2 SMNVEV (reference sequence). This CDR3 has 16 amino acids. DNA of the CDR3: TGTGCCAGAACTCCTAACCGGGACAGGGCAAATCAGCCCCAGCATTTT. This translates into CARTPNRDRANQPQHF.

The gene calls are TRBV5-1 and TRBJ2-7, with a possible D match to TRBD1 (6 bases). There are 17 residues in the CDR3. Germline V CDR1 and CDR2: SGHRS, YFSETQ. V gave up 0 bases and J gave up 2 bases, with 18 bases separating them. This chain's CDR3 is CASSLVQGLRETYEQYF. The CDR3 region has the DNA TGCGCCAGCAGCTTGGTACAGGGATTAAGGGAGACCTACGAGCAGTACTTC.

This clone has a handful of counts. The V and J genes are TRBV5-1 and TRBJ2-2, with TRBD1 identical over 9 bases. CDR1 and CDR2 from the germline V gene are SGHRS and YFSETQ. The CDR3 loop spans 14 amino acids. V trimming: 7 bases; J trimming: 3 bases; junction bases outside the gene matches: 4. The CDR3, as DNA: TGCGCCAGCCGCCGGGACAGGGACACCGGGGAGCTGTTTTTT. Protein: CASRRDRDTGELFF.

The gene calls are TRBV9 and TRBJ2-7; 11 nucleotides line up with TRBD2. The junction had 10 bases not matched to a gene; V was cut back by 3 bases and J by 5 bases. The germline CDR1 and CDR2 sequences are SGDLS and YYNGEE. This CDR3 is built from 16 residues. CDR3 amino acids: CASSAISGGVEDEQYF. CDR3 DNA sequence: TGTGCCAGCAGCGCTATTAGCGGGGGGGTTGAGGACGAGCAGTACTTC.

Written as DNA, the CDR3 is TGTGCCAGCAGTATCTCAGGGGGGTCAACGTATGGCTACACCTTC. As protein: CASSISGGSTYGYTF. The chain links TRBV27 to TRBJ1-2, with TRBD1 identical over 7 bases. This CDR3 is 15 amino acids long. Germline V gene data show CDR1 as MNHEY and CDR2 as SMNVEV (reference sequence). V lost 5 bases to trimming and J lost 5 bases; unmatched junction nucleotides: 11.

This clone has more than one count but fewer than ten. V gene TRBV2 combines with J gene TRBJ1-4; D call uncertain. CDR1 SNHLY and CDR2 FYNNEI come from the germline V gene. The CDR3 extends over 15 amino acids. Deletions cut 2 bases from V and 5 bases from J, with 12 bases between. Here the CDR3 reads CASSELGSGNEKLFF. CDR3 DNA: TGTGCCAGCAGTGAACTGGGCAGCGGGAATGAAAAACTGTTTTTT. Variable domain in full (rest from reference TRBV2 and TRBJ1-4): EPEVTQTPSHQVTQMGQEVILRCVPISNHLYFYWYRQILGQKVEFLVSFYNNEISEKSEIFDDQFSVERPDGSNFTLKIRSTKLEDSAMYFCASSELGSGNEKLFFGSGTQLSVL.

This clone came up once. The J gene is TRBJ1-2, the V gene TRBV19; the match to TRBD1 covers 8 bases. The length of the CDR3 is 12 residues. Trimming took 11 bases from V and 5 from J; bases not matched to a gene: 7. Germline CDR1 and CDR2: LNHDA and SQIVND (reference sequence). CDR3 sequence: CASGQGDYGYTF. In nucleotides, the CDR3 is TGTGCCTCCGGACAGGGTGATTATGGCTACACCTTC.

The CDR3 DNA is TGCGCCAGCAGCGCACAGGTACCGGGGGGCTACGAGCAGTACTTC. Translating gives CASSAQVPGGYEQYF. The gene calls are TRBV5-1 and TRBJ2-7; TRBD2 matches at 7 bases. Per germline, CDR1 SGHRS and CDR2 YFSETQ. Trimming took 4 bases from V and 3 from J; bases not matched to a gene: 10. The CDR3 extends over 15 amino acids. The full variable domain, in which reference TRBV5-1 and TRBJ2-7 provide the parts outside the CDR3, is KAGVTQTPRYLIKTRGQQVTLSCSPISGHRSVSWYQQTPGQGLQFLFEYFSETQRNKGNFPGRFSGRQFSNSRSEMNVSTLELGDSALYLCASSAQVPGGYEQYFGPGTRLTVT.

V is TRBV3-1 (or the pseudogene TRBV3-2) and J is TRBJ1-2; D is possibly TRBD1 (5 bases). Per the germline V gene, CDR1 is LGHDT and CDR2 is YNNKEL (reference sequence). V was pared by 1 base and J by 2 bases, with 8 bases between. CDR3 length: 14 residues. Written as DNA, the CDR3 is TGTGCCAGCAGCCAAGGGGGGGAAAACTATGGCTACACCTTC. Translated, it gives CASSQGGENYGYTF.

This rearrangement joins TRBV3-1 (or the pseudogene TRBV3-2) to TRBJ2-1; TRBD2 is a possible D gene (6 bases). The V gene lost 1 base and the J gene lost 4 bases, with 20 bases spanning the gap. The CDR3 is 18 residues long. CDR1 LGHDT and CDR2 YNNKEL come from the germline V gene (reference sequence). CDR3 sequence (DNA): TGTGCCAGCAGCCAAGGGCCGGTCGGGACTTATACGTACAATGAGCAGTTCTTC. As protein: CASSQGPVGTYTYNEQFF.

The J gene is TRBJ2-7, the V gene TRBV6-1; tentatively, D is TRBD1 (7 bases). CDR1 and CDR2 from the germline V gene are MNHNS and SASEGT. The CDR3 runs 15 residues. The V and J ends lost 3 bases and 3 bases respectively, with 15 bases between them. CDR3 amino acids: CASSENRGGYYEQYF. CDR3 bases: TGTGCCAGCAGTGAGAACAGGGGAGGCTACTACGAGCAGTACTTC.

This chain joins TRBV28 and TRBJ2-7; possibly TRBD1 for D (5 bases). The germline V and J ends were trimmed by 6 bases and 5 bases, with 14 bases remaining between them. CDR1 is MDHEN, CDR2 SYDVKM, per germline. The CDR3 extends over 13 amino acids. The CDR3 bases are TGTGCCAGCAGGAGCCCAGACAGTCACGAGCAGTACTTC. Amino acids: CASRSPDSHEQYF. Variable domain in full (rest from reference TRBV28 and TRBJ2-7): DVKVTQSSRYLVKRTGEKVFLECVQDMDHENMFWYRQDPGLGLRLIYFSYDVKMKEKGDIPEGYSVSREKKERFSLILESASTNQTSMYLCASRSPDSHEQYFGPGTRLTVT.

This rearrangement joins TRBV3-1 (or the pseudogene TRBV3-2) to TRBJ1-2; D is unclear. The CDR3 totals 17 residues. The V end lost 1 base, the J end lost 7 bases, and 22 bases lay between the germline ends. In germline, CDR1 is LGHDT, CDR2 YNNKEL (reference sequence). The CDR3 spells CASSQGLGAVGISGYTF. CDR3 nucleotide sequence: TGTGCCAGCAGCCAAGGTCTGGGAGCTGTAGGAATCTCTGGCTACACCTTC.

The genes are TRBV9 and TRBJ2-2; 7 bases match TRBD2. J gave up 7 bases and V 5 bases, and 11 bases lay outside the gene matches. CDR1 SGDLS and CDR2 YYNGEE come from the germline V gene. This CDR3 spans 15 amino acids. The CDR3 DNA is TGTGCCAGCAGTGGACTCCCGGGGGGAGGCGGGGAGCTGTTTTTT. Translating it yields CASSGLPGGGGELFF. Full variable domain (outside the CDR3, taken from reference TRBV9 and TRBJ2-2): DSGVTQTPKHLITATGQRVTLRCSPRSGDLSVYWYQQSLDQGLQFLIQYYNGEERAKGNILERFSAQQFPDLHSELNLSSLELGDSALYFCASSGLPGGGGELFFGEGSRLTVL.

A word on this clone: The same CDR3 can be traced to other DNA sequences in this sample. The genes are TRBV27 and TRBJ2-7; perhaps TRBD1 as D (6 bases). V was cut by 2 bases and J by 2 bases, with 7 bases left in between. The CDR3 extends over 13 amino acids. Germline values: CDR1 MNHEY, CDR2 SMNVEV (reference sequence). The CDR3, as DNA: TGTGCCAGCAGTTTACACAGGGCCTACGAGCAGTACTTC. Protein product: CASSLHRAYEQYF.

The chain employs TRBV11-2 and TRBJ2-2, with D perhaps TRBD1 (6 bases). V was clipped by 1 base and J by 0 bases, with 12 bases between them. The CDR3 extends over 17 amino acids. CDR1 and CDR2 from the germline V gene are SGHAT and FQNNGV. The CDR3 protein is CASSLGPAGANTGELFF. CDR3 DNA: TGTGCCAGCAGCTTAGGTCCTGCAGGGGCGAACACCGGGGAGCTGTTTTTT.

The CDR3 sequence is CASSFDRETEAFF. In DNA, the CDR3 is TGTGCCAGCAGCTTCGACAGGGAAACTGAAGCTTTCTTT. This rearrangement joins TRBV6-5 to TRBJ1-1, with 7 bases that match TRBD1. After removal of 6 bases from V and 5 bases from J, the junction contained 6 bases not matched to a gene. The CDR3 length is 13 residues. Germline values: CDR1 MNHEY, CDR2 SVGAGI.

This chain joins TRBV19 and TRBJ2-1; TRBD2 is a possible D gene (6 bases). V lost 8 bases and J 0 bases, leaving 11 bases between the germline ends. CDR1 and CDR2 from the germline V gene are LNHDA and SQIVND (reference sequence). This CDR3 contains 14 residues. The CDR3 region is CASAGRGSYNEQFF. The DNA for the CDR3 is TGTGCCAGTGCCGGGCGGGGCTCCTACAATGAGCAGTTCTTC.

V gene TRBV9 combines with J gene TRBJ2-5; 14 bases map to TRBD2. J gave up 5 bases and V 3 bases, and 3 bases lay outside the gene matches. This CDR3 contains 15 residues. Looked up from germline, CDR1 is SGDLS and CDR2 is YYNGEE. The CDR3 DNA sequence: TGTGCCAGCAGCGCCCGGACTAGCGGGAGGGAGACCCAGTACTTC. Amino acid sequence: CASSARTSGRETQYF.